The 22 T cell receptor beta chains presented below share a single source sample, sequenced in a study of vaccination effects on CD4 cells after COVID-19. Using viral peptide pools, the ViraFEST assay grew out antigen-specific CD4+ T cells prior to sequencing. On roughly day 10 of culture, CD4+ T cells were separated out. Antigens of these TCRs are unknown. Using immunoSEQ multiplex PCR, the repertoire was profiled, and TCRdb retains in-frame clones only, with some absent. The sample contains tens of thousands of clones, 80% to 90% of which appear only once. Specimen: CD4+ T cells from PBMCs cultured with HCoV-229E spike peptides, collected before COVID-19 vaccination. These receptors were collected from a human donor who received a COVID-19 vaccine.

This clone was seen only once. The chain combines TRBV6-5 with TRBJ1-3; D uncertain. CDR3 length: 15 residues. V was clipped by 2 bases and J by 6 bases, with 14 bases between them. From germline, CDR1 is MNHEY and CDR2 SVGAGI. The CDR3 here is CASSYAPGVENTIYF. The CDR3 DNA sequence: TGTGCCAGCAGTTACGCTCCGGGTGTGGAAAACACCATATATTTT.

The chain links TRBV21-1 to TRBJ2-5; no check of the table's D call, TRBD2, against the DNA was made. TRBV21-1 corresponds to a pseudogene. The CDR3 runs to 13 residues. The CDR3 sequence is CASSKIFRKTQYF. CDR3 nucleotides: TGTGCCAGCAGCAAAATTTTCCGTAAGACCCAGTACTTC.

The chain has TRBV28 and TRBJ2-1, with TRBD2 identical over 10 bases. V lost 6 bases and J lost 1; bases outside the gene matches: 3. Germline CDR1 MDHEN, CDR2 SYDVKM. The length of the CDR3 is 15 residues. This chain's CDR3 is CASRRAGGSYNEQFF. In DNA, the CDR3 is TGTGCCAGCAGGAGAGCGGGGGGGTCCTACAATGAGCAGTTCTTC. Full variable domain (missing parts from reference TRBV28 and TRBJ2-1): DVKVTQSSRYLVKRTGEKVFLECVQDMDHENMFWYRQDPGLGLRLIYFSYDVKMKEKGDIPEGYSVSREKKERFSLILESASTNQTSMYLCASRRAGGSYNEQFFGPGTRLTVL.

This clone was picked up a small number of times. CDR3 sequence reads: CASSESVSPLHF. CDR3 sequence (DNA): TGTGCCAGCAGTGAATCGGTATCACCCCTCCACTTT. The rearrangement uses TRBV2 and TRBJ1-6; the D is unclear. CDR3 length: 12 residues. Trimming took 2 bases from V and 10 from J, leaving 6 bases between them. Germline V gives CDR1 SNHLY, CDR2 FYNNEI.

This chain joins TRBV5-1 and TRBJ2-3; no firm D call. V dropped 1 base and J dropped 5 bases, with 5 bases sitting between them. CDR3 length: 12 amino acids. CDR1 and CDR2 from the germline V gene are SGHRS and YFSETQ. CDR3 loop: CASSLPRDTQYF. DNA of the CDR3: TGCGCCAGCAGCTTGCCACGAGATACGCAGTATTTT.

In this sample, this clone turned up a few times. This rearrangement joins TRBV2 to TRBJ1-2, with a possible D match to TRBD1 (5 bases). Germline CDR1 is SNHLY and CDR2 is FYNNEI. Trimming took 5 bases from V and 4 from J, leaving 8 bases between them. The CDR3 contains 12 residues. The CDR3 region has the DNA TGTGCCAGCAGTAGAGACAGCTATGGCTACACCTTC. The encoded protein is CASSRDSYGYTF.

The chain employs TRBV5-5 and TRBJ2-7; 7 bases map to TRBD1. Germline CDR1 is SGHKS and CDR2 is YYEKEE (reference sequence). The length of the CDR3 is 14 residues. The junction had 9 bases not matched to a gene; V was cut back by 7 bases and J by 2 bases. For the CDR3, the DNA is TGTGCCAGCCAACCGAGGGGGCAAACCTACGAGCAGTACGTC. The encoded protein is CASQPRGQTYEQYV.

The chain combines TRBV6-5 with TRBJ1-4, with a weak D call TRBD1 (5 bases). V was pared by 10 bases and J by 8 bases, with 23 bases between. This CDR3 has 15 residues. Germline CDR1 and CDR2: MNHEY and SVGAGI. DNA for the CDR3: TGTGCCACCTCCCGGGGGACGCCTTTGGGCGAAAAACTGTTTTTT. It specifies CATSRGTPLGEKLFF.

This rearrangement joins TRBV7-8 to TRBJ1-4, with 8 bases that match TRBD1. CDR1 and CDR2 from the germline V gene are SGHVS and FQNEAQ. The CDR3 spans 15 residues. V was clipped by 4 bases and J by 4 bases; unmatched bases: 5. CDR3 in DNA: TGTGCCAGCAGCTGGGGGACAGGAATTAATGAAAAACTGTTTTTT. Translation: CASSWGTGINEKLFF.

The V gene is TRBV6-5, the J gene TRBJ1-1; D might be TRBD1 (6 bases). The CDR3 is made up of 12 amino acids. V gave up 5 bases and J gave up 11 bases, with 15 bases separating them. Germline-derived CDR1 and CDR2 are MNHEY and SVGAGI. CDR3 in amino acids: CASSPRGEAAFF. CDR3 DNA sequence: TGTGCCAGCAGTCCAAGGGGGGAGGCCGCTTTCTTT.

This clone has just one count. V and J are TRBV24-1 and TRBJ1-5, with no clear D. The CDR3 covers 15 residues. Deletions cut 4 bases from V and 6 bases from J, with 15 bases between. Germline V CDR1 and CDR2: KGHDR, SFDVKD. The chain's CDR3 is CATSEAGPRSQPQHF. Here the CDR3 DNA reads TGTGCCACCAGTGAGGCCGGGCCTAGGTCTCAGCCCCAGCATTTT.

For this clone: Other DNA sequences from this sample encode an identical CDR3 as well. This chain connects TRBV27 to TRBJ1-2; tentatively, D is TRBD1 (6 bases). Trimming cost V 3 bases and J 1 base, with 6 bases left between them. Germline CDR1 is MNHEY and CDR2 is SMNVEV (reference sequence). The CDR3 spans 13 residues. The CDR3 reads CASSFRGNYGYTF. CDR3 bases: TGTGCCAGCAGTTTCAGGGGTAACTATGGCTACACCTTC.

The DNA of the CDR3 is TGTGCCAGCAGCTTAGCAGGCTCACAAGAGACCCAGTACTTC. Amino acids: CASSLAGSQETQYF. The chain combines TRBV11-3 with TRBJ2-5; D not resolved. Germline V gene sequence: CDR1 SGHNT, CDR2 YENEEA. V lost 1 base and J lost 2, with 8 bases in between. This CDR3 is built from 14 residues.

The rearrangement links TRBV7-8 to TRBJ1-5, with 8 bases aligning to TRBD1. Per germline, CDR1 SGHVS and CDR2 FQNEAQ. Losses at the gene ends were 3 bases for V and 6 bases for J; bases not matched to a gene: 4. The CDR3 is made up of 14 amino acids. The chain's CDR3 is CASSFTGGRQPQHF. In DNA form, the CDR3 reads TGTGCCAGCAGCTTCACAGGGGGTCGTCAGCCCCAGCATTTT.

The chain carries TRBV27 and TRBJ1-3, with TRBD1 identical over 7 bases. Trimming at V came to 3 bases and at J to 0 bases, leaving 2 bases not matched to a gene. The germline V gene has CDR1 MNHEY and CDR2 SMNVEV (reference sequence). The CDR3 runs to 15 residues. The CDR3 loop reads CASSLDRSSGNTIYF. DNA for the CDR3: TGTGCCAGCAGTTTGGACAGGTCCTCTGGAAACACCATATATTTT.

This sequence joins TRBV19 and TRBJ1-1; no clear D. CDR1 LNHDA and CDR2 SQIVND come from the germline V gene (reference sequence). Trimming shortened V by 5 bases and J by 4 bases, and 17 bases separated the two germline ends. The CDR3 is made up of 15 amino acids. The DNA of the CDR3 is TGTGCCAGTAGTTCCCGGAGTTTCTTACCCACTGAAGCTTTCTTT. This gives the protein CASSSRSFLPTEAFF.

As to this clone: An end of the junction does not agree with germline; a read error may underlie this. The V gene is TRBV19, the J gene TRBJ2-5, with 14 bases that match TRBD2. CDR1 is LNHDA and CDR2 is SQIVND in the germline V gene (reference sequence). The CDR3 length is 19 residues. In DNA form, the CDR3 reads TGTGCGAGTAGGGAGCGTCCGGGACTAGCGGGGGCCACTTGGGAGACCCAGTACTTC. Protein sequence: CASRERPGLAGATWETQYF.

The rearrangement joins TRBV6-2 or TRBV6-3 to TRBJ1-6; D uncertain. This CDR3 region has 14 residues. Trimming pared 3 bases from V and 5 bases from J, leaving 8 bases between. Per the germline V gene, CDR1 is MNHEY and CDR2 is SVGEGT. The CDR3 here is CASSYGENNSPLHF. The CDR3 DNA sequence: TGTGCCAGCAGTTATGGGGAGAATAATTCACCCCTCCACTTT.

There are a few counts of this clone. This chain links TRBV2 with TRBJ1-1; 7 bases are a match to TRBD1. V was pared by 5 bases and J by 4 bases, with 7 bases of the junction left unmatched. CDR1 and CDR2 from the germline V gene are SNHLY and FYNNEI. The CDR3 has 14 amino acids. The CDR3 DNA is TGTGCCAGCAGTCGACAGGGTCATGGCACTGAAGCTTTCTTT. It is translated as CASSRQGHGTEAFF. The whole variable domain, filled in from reference TRBV2 and TRBJ1-1, reads EPEVTQTPSHQVTQMGQEVILRCVPISNHLYFYWYRQILGQKVEFLVSFYNNEISEKSEIFDDQFSVERPDGSNFTLKIRSTKLEDSAMYFCASSRQGHGTEAFFGQGTRLTVV.

The J gene is TRBJ1-2, the V gene TRBV7-2, with 7 bases matching TRBD1. The germline V gene has CDR1 SGHTA and CDR2 FQGNSA. After removal of 5 bases from V and 7 bases from J, the junction contained 7 bases not matched to a gene. CDR3 length equals 13 residues. The CDR3 loop reads CASSQTGRGGYTF. In DNA, the CDR3 is TGTGCCAGCAGCCAGACAGGGAGGGGTGGCTACACCTTC.

The V gene is TRBV10-3, the J gene TRBJ1-2; unclear D gene. Germline V gene sequence: CDR1 ENHRY, CDR2 SYGVKD. V was shortened by 6 bases and J by 0 bases, with 11 bases between the two germline ends. CDR3 length: 14 residues. CDR3 sequence: CAIRPGAANYGYTF. The CDR3 coding sequence is TGTGCCATCAGGCCAGGAGCTGCTAACTATGGCTACACCTTC.

The sample holds a few counts of this clone. V usage is TRBV2 and J usage is TRBJ1-6, with 8 positions matching TRBD1. The CDR3 is 15 amino acids. J gave up 10 bases and V 4 bases, and 9 bases lay outside the gene matches. CDR1 and CDR2 (germline): SNHLY, FYNNEI. The CDR3 reads CASSGQGTGGSPLHF. Here the CDR3 DNA reads TGTGCCAGCAGTGGACAGGGGACGGGAGGGTCACCCCTCCACTTT.